The next 30 T cell receptor beta chains were all read from a single sample in a study of blood T cells in healthy people across ages. A second PCR of 7 to 11 cycles used a sample-barcoded 5' primer and a J-beta primer mix. A single record per CDR3 protein comes from TCRdb applying MiXCR to the 5' RACE reads. The table has 600,000 or so distinct CDR3 sequences, approximately 30% seen once. Sequencing was done on a sample of blood. These receptors were collected from a woman of 80 years or more in good health.

Many counts were recorded for this clonotype. The chain is built from TRBV5-4 and TRBJ2-1; TRBD2 is a possible D gene (7 bases). This CDR3 is built from 16 residues. V lost 0 bases, J lost 2 bases, and 12 bases lay in between. Germline CDR1 is SGHNT and CDR2 is YYREEE (reference sequence). The CDR3 region is CASSLGGGRAYNEQFF. In nucleotides, the CDR3 is TGTGCCAGCAGCTTGGGAGGGGGGAGGGCCTACAATGAGCAGTTCTTC.

This clonotype was seen repeatedly, ten times or more. The chain is built from TRBV10-3 and TRBJ2-1; D call uncertain. V shed 4 bases and J shed 8 bases, with 9 bases lying between them. CDR1 and CDR2 (germline): ENHRY, SYGVKD. The CDR3 extends over 12 amino acids. In DNA, the CDR3 is TGTGCCATCAGTGGTAGAGGCGATGAGCAGTTCTTC. It codes for CAISGRGDEQFF.

This clonotype has at least ten counts. The V call is TRBV29-1, the J call TRBJ1-1; D gene ambiguous. The CDR3 runs 12 residues. Germline loops: CDR1 SQVTM, CDR2 ANQGSEA. Trimming shortened V by 7 bases and J by 4 bases, and 13 bases separated the two germline ends. CDR3 nucleotides: TGCAGCGGAGGCGGCATGGGCACTGAAGCTTTCTTT. This gives the protein CSGGGMGTEAFF.

This clonotype appeared many times. The V and J genes are TRBV20-1 and TRBJ1-1, with a possible D match to TRBD1 (5 bases). CDR3 length equals 13 residues. The germline V gene encodes CDR1 DFQATT and CDR2 SNEGSKA (reference sequence). The germline V and J ends were trimmed by 6 bases and 0 bases, with 11 bases remaining between them. This CDR3 is CSALKGVNTEAFF. Written as DNA, the CDR3 is TGCAGTGCCCTAAAAGGGGTGAACACTGAAGCTTTCTTT.

In regard to this clonotype: It may be a read error: a sequence one base away is much more abundant. The rearrangement links TRBV12-3 or TRBV12-4 to TRBJ2-6; either TRBD1 or TRBD2 may fit D (6 bases each). CDR3 length equals 15 residues. CDR3 region: CASSGGTPPANVRTF. CDR3 nucleotide sequence: TGTGCCAGCAGTGGGGGGACACCCCCGGCCAACGTCCGGACTTTC.

This clonotype appeared a few times. V is TRBV6-1 and J is TRBJ1-1; D is perhaps TRBD1 (5 bases). CDR3 length equals 14 residues. Germline V gene sequence: CDR1 MNHNS, CDR2 SASEGT. Trimming pared 5 bases from V and 11 bases from J, leaving 21 bases between. DNA for the CDR3: TGTGCCAGCAGTAACTTTGAGGGGTCCGCCCCGGCTTTCTTT. This codes for CASSNFEGSAPAFF.

In its sample, this clonotype was seen many times. The chain combines TRBV5-1 with TRBJ2-1, with D hard to call. V was trimmed by 0 bases and J by 0 bases, leaving 10 bases between them. The germline V gene encodes CDR1 SGHRS and CDR2 YFSETQ. The CDR3 covers 16 residues. Here the CDR3 DNA reads TGCGCCAGCAGCTTGGATGGCAGGAGCTCCTACAATGAGCAGTTCTTC. It is translated as CASSLDGRSSYNEQFF.

Ten or more counts support this clonotype. The chain couples TRBV6-5 to TRBJ2-7; tentatively, D is TRBD1 (6 bases). V gave up 0 bases and J gave up 4 bases, with 10 bases separating them. Germline CDR1 is MNHEY and CDR2 is SVGAGI. This CDR3 is 14 amino acids long. This CDR3 is CASSYSGQGYEQYF. The CDR3 coding sequence is TGTGCCAGCAGTTACTCAGGGCAGGGGTACGAGCAGTACTTC.

This clonotype occurred many times. A read error may be the cause here, since a much bigger clone is one base away. The rearrangement joins TRBV7-2 to TRBJ2-5; maybe TRBD1 (6 bases). This CDR3 region has 13 residues. V dropped 4 bases and J dropped 11 bases, with 17 bases sitting between them. CDR1 and CDR2 from the germline V gene are SGHTA and FQGNSA. CDR3 DNA sequence: TGTGCCAGCAGCTGGGGGCGGTCCAATGAGCAGTACTTC. Its protein is CASSWGRSNEQYF.

This clonotype showed up many times. J is TRBJ2-7 and V is TRBV2, with D possibly TRBD1 on 5 matching bases. Between the trimmed V and J ends, which lost 1 base and 4 bases, there was a span of 14 bases. Germline V gives CDR1 SNHLY, CDR2 FYNNEI. CDR3 length: 15 amino acids. The CDR3: CASSEGGSSRYEQYF. Written as DNA, the CDR3 is TGTGCCAGCAGTGAAGGGGGCTCATCTCGGTACGAGCAGTACTTC.

This sequence joins TRBV20-1 and TRBJ1-2, with 7 bases identical to TRBD1. Germline CDR1 is DFQATT and CDR2 is SNEGSKA (reference sequence). V lost 6 bases to trimming and J lost 1 base; unmatched junction nucleotides: 5. The CDR3 loop spans 13 amino acids. CDR3 DNA sequence: TGCAGTGCCGTCAGGGGGAATAACTATGGCTACACCTTC. It translates to CSAVRGNNYGYTF.

This clonotype was observed a handful of times. This may arise from a read error, as a much more abundant clone is one base away. The chain carries TRBV29-1 and TRBJ2-1, with D possibly matching TRBD1 (6 bases). The assigned J gene may be wrong: the sequence end matches TRBJ2-7 better. Germline V CDR1 and CDR2: SQVTM, ANQGSEA. There are 14 residues in the CDR3. DNA for the CDR3: TGCAGCGTCAAGGTGGCAGGGGCGTACAATGAGCAGTACTTC. Translation gives CSVKVAGAYNEQYF.

The table lists this clonotype with many counts. V usage is TRBV6-6 and J usage is TRBJ2-3, with 8 bases fitting TRBD1. Looked up from germline, CDR1 is MNHNY and CDR2 is SVGAGI (reference sequence). This CDR3 is built from 16 residues. The trim removed 2 bases at V and 4 bases at J, leaving 8 bases unmatched. The DNA for the CDR3 is TGTGCCAGCAGTTACCATACAGGGGGAAGTGCAGATACGCAGTATTTT. Amino acids: CASSYHTGGSADTQYF.

This clonotype has at least ten counts. V is TRBV5-1 and J is TRBJ2-7; D unclear. Germline values: CDR1 SGHRS, CDR2 YFSETQ. Trimming removed 4 bases at V and 6 bases at J, with 14 bases between. This CDR3 has 13 residues. Here the CDR3 reads CASSMEARSEQYF. The DNA of the CDR3 is TGCGCCAGCAGCATGGAAGCTAGGAGCGAGCAGTACTTC.

Many counts were recorded for this clonotype. The chain recombines TRBV7-2 with TRBJ1-2; D perhaps matches TRBD1 (6 bases). Trimming took 4 bases from V and 4 from J, leaving 16 bases between them. Germline CDR1 SGHTA, CDR2 FQGNSA. The CDR3 has 15 residues. The DNA for the CDR3 is TGTGCCAGCAGCTCTCCCGGGACAATGGGCTATGGCTACACCTTC. Protein product: CASSSPGTMGYGYTF. Complete variable domain (other parts from reference TRBV7-2 and TRBJ1-2): GAGVSQSPSNKVTEKGKDVELRCDPISGHTALYWYRQSLGQGLEFLIYFQGNSAPDKSGLPSDRFSAERTGGSVSTLTIQRTQQEDSAVYLCASSSPGTMGYGYTFGSGTRLTVV.

Points on this clonotype: At one end the junction does not follow the germline gene, possibly because of a read error. V is TRBV15 and J is TRBJ2-5, with a weak D call TRBD2 (5 bases). CDR1 LNHNV and CDR2 YYDKDF come from the germline V gene (reference sequence). The CDR3 runs to 15 residues. The CDR3 region is CATSRVRRAWETQYF. The CDR3 coding sequence is TGTGCCACCAGCAGAGTACGAAGGGCATGGGAGACTCAGTACTTC. Together with reference TRBV15 and TRBJ2-5, the CDR3 gives the full variable domain: DAMVIQNPRYQVTQFGKPVTLSCSQTLNHNVMYWYQQKSSQAPKLLFHYYDKDFNNEADTPDNFQSRRPNTSFCFLDIRSPGLGDTAMYLCATSRVRRAWETQYFGPGTRLLVL.

This clonotype was seen many times. The J gene is TRBJ2-5, the V gene TRBV6-5, with 8 bases lining up with TRBD1. Unmatched junction bases numbered 5, after V lost 6 bases and J lost 5 bases. Germline loops: CDR1 MNHEY, CDR2 SVGAGI. The CDR3 sequence is 13 residues long. This CDR3 reads CASRPGGLETQYF. CDR3 coding DNA: TGTGCCAGCAGACCAGGGGGCTTGGAGACCCAGTACTTC.

This chain links TRBV20-1 with TRBJ1-2; no firm D call. Germline assignment: CDR1 DFQATT and CDR2 SNEGSKA (reference sequence). Trimming removed 6 bases from V and 8 bases from J, with 13 bases in between. This CDR3 spans 11 amino acids. CDR3 DNA sequence: TGCAGTGCCGCGTCGTCTAGGGGCTACACCTTC. Residues: CSAASSRGYTF.

This clonotype was seen ten or more times. The chain couples TRBV10-3 to TRBJ1-1; D perhaps matches TRBD1 (6 bases). The CDR3 contains 13 residues. CDR1 is ENHRY, CDR2 SYGVKD, per germline. V was cut by 2 bases and J by 8 bases, with 12 bases left in between. CDR3 nucleotides: TGTGCCATCAGTGAGATTGACAGGAGGGAAGCTTTCTTT. As protein: CAISEIDRREAFF.

This clonotype was counted at least ten times. The genes are TRBV7-2 and TRBJ2-3, with TRBD2 matching 10 bases. This CDR3 is built from 17 residues. Germline loops: CDR1 SGHTA, CDR2 FQGNSA. V was clipped by 3 bases and J by 0 bases; unmatched bases: 6. The CDR3 region has the DNA TGTGCCAGCAGCTTCGACCTACTAGCGGGGAGCACAGATACGCAGTATTTT. Residues: CASSFDLLAGSTDTQYF.

This clonotype occurred many times. This chain joins TRBV25-1 and TRBJ2-5; D ambiguous. V shed 7 bases and J shed 5 bases, with 5 bases lying between them. Germline CDR1 MGHDK, CDR2 SYGVNS. The CDR3 covers 10 residues. CDR3 sequence reads: CASMMETQYF. Written as DNA, the CDR3 is TGTGCCAGCATGATGGAGACCCAGTACTTC.

This clonotype has a count of ten or more. This chain links TRBV5-1 with TRBJ2-5; 9 nucleotides line up with TRBD1. Germline CDR1 SGHRS, CDR2 YFSETQ. The junction had 18 bases not matched to a gene; V was cut back by 5 bases and J by 7 bases. This CDR3 comprises 17 residues. In DNA form, the CDR3 reads TGCGCCAGCAGTCAAGGGACAGGGAAGTTCGCGGGGGCGACCCAGTACTTC. Its translation: CASSQGTGKFAGATQYF.

The chain has TRBV12-3 or TRBV12-4 and TRBJ1-1, with TRBD1 matching 7 bases. This CDR3 region has 12 residues. The V segment lost 2 bases and the J segment 8 bases; nucleotides outside the gene matches: 2. CDR3 DNA: TGTGCCAGCAGTTTACCGGACAGGGAAGCTTTCTTT. Translating gives CASSLPDREAFF.

This clonotype was seen at least ten times. CDR3 sequence reads: CSASISGGLSSYNEQFF. CDR3 in DNA: TGCAGTGCTTCTATTAGCGGGGGCCTTAGCTCCTACAATGAGCAGTTCTTC. This chain joins TRBV20-1 and TRBJ2-1; the match to TRBD2 covers 9 bases. Trimming at V came to 5 bases and at J to 0 bases, leaving 11 bases not matched to a gene. Germline CDR1 is DFQATT and CDR2 is SNEGSKA (reference sequence). The CDR3 length is 17 residues.

The chain uses TRBV20-1 and TRBJ2-7, with a tentative D call TRBD1 (6 bases). The CDR3 extends over 13 amino acids. V lost 6 bases and J 6 bases, leaving 18 bases between the germline ends. Germline CDR1 and CDR2: DFQATT and SNEGSKA (reference sequence). The CDR3 DNA follows: TGCAGTGCCGAGCCGGGACATTTAGTCGAGCAGTACTTC. Residues: CSAEPGHLVEQYF.

The rearrangement uses TRBV20-1 and TRBJ2-1; D ambiguous. The J call is doubtful: the DNA matches TRBJ2-7 better. From germline, CDR1 is DFQATT and CDR2 SNEGSKA (reference sequence). The CDR3 consists of 12 residues. CDR3 sequence reads: CSARDNLYEQYF. The DNA of the CDR3 is TGCAGTGCTAGAGACAATCTCTACGAGCAGTACTTC.

Points on this clonotype: The junction does not match germline at one end; this may be a read error. The chain is built from TRBV7-2 and TRBJ1-1, with D tentatively TRBD1 (6 bases). The CDR3 is made up of 16 amino acids. Germline CDR1 reads SGHTA; CDR2 reads FQGNSA. The CDR3 here is CASSPDRGDRNPEAFF. The DNA for the CDR3 is TGTGCCAGCAGCCCGGATAGGGGGGACCGGAACCCTGAAGCTTTCTTT.

This clonotype was seen repeatedly, ten times or more. The genes are TRBV20-1 and TRBJ2-3, with 8 bases matching TRBD2. Germline V gene sequence: CDR1 DFQATT, CDR2 SNEGSKA (reference sequence). The CDR3 length is 14 residues. Unmatched junction bases numbered 4, after V lost 0 bases and J lost 5 bases. The CDR3 protein is CSARDPGGRDTQYF. The DNA of the CDR3 is TGCAGTGCTAGAGACCCGGGGGGGAGAGATACGCAGTATTTT.

Regarding this clonotype: This may come from a read error, since a much larger clone is one base off. The J gene is TRBJ2-7, the V gene TRBV20-1, with 8 bases matching TRBD2. CDR1 and CDR2 (germline): DFQATT, SNEGSKA (reference sequence). The ends lost 6 bases at V and 7 bases at J; junction bases unmatched: 14. CDR3 size: 14 residues. The CDR3 coding sequence is TGCAGTGCCAGCACAGCGGGGGACCAGGGTGAGCAGTACTTC. Translated, it gives CSASTAGDQGEQYF.

This sequence joins TRBV12-3 or TRBV12-4 and TRBJ2-1; 7 bases fit TRBD2. The CDR3 totals 17 residues. The trim removed 5 bases at V and 2 bases at J, leaving 12 bases unmatched. CDR3 in DNA: TGTGCCAGCAGTCCTAGAACACCAGCGGGGACCTACAATGAGCAGTTCTTC. Encoded protein: CASSPRTPAGTYNEQFF.